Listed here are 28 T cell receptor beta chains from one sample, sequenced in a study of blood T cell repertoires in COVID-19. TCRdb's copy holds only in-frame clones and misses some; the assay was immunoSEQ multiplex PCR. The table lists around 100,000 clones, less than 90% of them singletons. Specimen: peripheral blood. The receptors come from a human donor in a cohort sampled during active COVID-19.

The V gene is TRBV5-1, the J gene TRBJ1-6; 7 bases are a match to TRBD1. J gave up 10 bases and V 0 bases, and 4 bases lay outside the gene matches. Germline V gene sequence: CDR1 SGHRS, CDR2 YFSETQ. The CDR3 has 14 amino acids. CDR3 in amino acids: CASSLVTGQSPLHF. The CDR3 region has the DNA TGCGCCAGCAGCTTGGTGACAGGGCAGTCACCCCTCCACTTT.

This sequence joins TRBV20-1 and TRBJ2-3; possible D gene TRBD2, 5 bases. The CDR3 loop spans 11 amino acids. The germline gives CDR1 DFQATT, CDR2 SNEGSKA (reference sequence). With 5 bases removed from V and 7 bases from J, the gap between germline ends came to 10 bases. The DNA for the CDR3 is TGCAGTGCTCTGACTACTTATACGCAGTATTTT. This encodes CSALTTYTQYF.

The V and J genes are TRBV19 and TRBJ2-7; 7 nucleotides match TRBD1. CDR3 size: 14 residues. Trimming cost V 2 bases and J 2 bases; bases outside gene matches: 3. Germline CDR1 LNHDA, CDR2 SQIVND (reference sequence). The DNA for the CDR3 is TGTGCCAGTAGTATATACAGGGGACCCTACGAGCAGTACTTC. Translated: CASSIYRGPYEQYF. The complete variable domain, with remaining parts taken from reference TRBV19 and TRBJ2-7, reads DGGITQSPKYLFRKEGQNVTLSCEQNLNHDAMYWYRQDPGQGLRLIYYSQIVNDFQKGDIAEGYSVSREKKESFPLTVTSAQKNPTAFYLCASSIYRGPYEQYFGPGTRLTVT.

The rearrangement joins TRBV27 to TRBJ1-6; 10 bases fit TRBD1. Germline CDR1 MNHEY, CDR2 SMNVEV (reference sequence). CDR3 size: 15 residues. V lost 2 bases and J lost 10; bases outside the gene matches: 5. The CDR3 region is CASSLGDRGPSPLHF. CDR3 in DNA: TGTGCCAGCAGTTTAGGCGACAGGGGGCCGTCACCCCTCCACTTT.

The CDR3 sequence is CASSLVGQGANEQYF. For the CDR3, the DNA is TGTGCCAGCAGCTTAGTGGGACAGGGGGCGAATGAGCAGTACTTC. This rearrangement joins TRBV13 to TRBJ2-7; 12 bases align to TRBD1. The J segment lost 7 bases and the V segment lost 1 base, leaving 5 bases of the junction unmatched. The CDR3 has 15 amino acids. CDR1 is PRHDT, CDR2 FYEKMQ, per germline (reference sequence).

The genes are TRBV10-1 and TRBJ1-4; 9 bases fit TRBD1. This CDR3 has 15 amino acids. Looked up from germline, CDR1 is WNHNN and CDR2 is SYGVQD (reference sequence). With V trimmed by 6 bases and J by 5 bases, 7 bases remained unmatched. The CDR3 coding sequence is TGCGCCAGCAGGAAACAGGGGGCCTTAAATGAAAAACTGTTTTTT. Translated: CASRKQGALNEKLFF.

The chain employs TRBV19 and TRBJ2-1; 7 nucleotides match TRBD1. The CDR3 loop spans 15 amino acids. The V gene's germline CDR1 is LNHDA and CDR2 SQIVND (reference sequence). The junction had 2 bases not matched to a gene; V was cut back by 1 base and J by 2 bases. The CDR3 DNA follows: TGTGCCAGTAGTATAGGAGGGGGCGCCTACAATGAGCAGTTCTTC. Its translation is CASSIGGGAYNEQFF.

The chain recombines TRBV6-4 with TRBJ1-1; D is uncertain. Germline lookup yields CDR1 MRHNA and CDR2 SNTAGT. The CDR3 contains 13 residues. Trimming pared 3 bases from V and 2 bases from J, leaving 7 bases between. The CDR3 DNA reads TGTGCCAGCAGTGATGGAGGTAACACTGAAGCTTTCTTT. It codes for CASSDGGNTEAFF.

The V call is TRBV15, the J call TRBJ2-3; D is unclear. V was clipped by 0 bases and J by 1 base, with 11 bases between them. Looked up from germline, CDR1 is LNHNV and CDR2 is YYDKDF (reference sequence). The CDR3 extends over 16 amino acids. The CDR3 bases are TGTGCCACCAGCAGAGAGCGGTTTGAGGGCACAGATACGCAGTATTTT. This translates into CATSRERFEGTDTQYF. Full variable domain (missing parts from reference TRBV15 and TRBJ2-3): DAMVIQNPRYQVTQFGKPVTLSCSQTLNHNVMYWYQQKSSQAPKLLFHYYDKDFNNEADTPDNFQSRRPNTSFCFLDIRSPGLGDTAMYLCATSRERFEGTDTQYFGPGTRLTVL.

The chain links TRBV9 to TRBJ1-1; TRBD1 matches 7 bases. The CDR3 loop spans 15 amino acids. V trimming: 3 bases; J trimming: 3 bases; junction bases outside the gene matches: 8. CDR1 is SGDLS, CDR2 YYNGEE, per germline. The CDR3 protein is CASSAHRGLDTEAFF. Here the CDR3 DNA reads TGTGCCAGCAGCGCGCACAGGGGATTGGACACTGAAGCTTTCTTT.

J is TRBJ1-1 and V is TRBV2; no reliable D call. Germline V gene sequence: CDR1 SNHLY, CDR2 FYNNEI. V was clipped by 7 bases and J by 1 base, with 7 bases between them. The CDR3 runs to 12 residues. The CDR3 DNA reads TGTGCCAGCAATCCCTCGAACACTGAAGCTTTCTTT. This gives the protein CASNPSNTEAFF. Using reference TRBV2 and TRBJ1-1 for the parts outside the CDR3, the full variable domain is EPEVTQTPSHQVTQMGQEVILRCVPISNHLYFYWYRQILGQKVEFLVSFYNNEISEKSEIFDDQFSVERPDGSNFTLKIRSTKLEDSAMYFCASNPSNTEAFFGQGTRLTVV.

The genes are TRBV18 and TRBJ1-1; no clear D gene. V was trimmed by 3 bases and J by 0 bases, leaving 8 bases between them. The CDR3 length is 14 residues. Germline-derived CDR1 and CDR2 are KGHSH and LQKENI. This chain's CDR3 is CASSPTAMNTEAFF. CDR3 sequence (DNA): TGTGCCAGCTCACCTACAGCAATGAACACTGAAGCTTTCTTT. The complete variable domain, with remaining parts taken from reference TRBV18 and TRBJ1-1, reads NAGVMQNPRHLVRRRGQEARLRCSPMKGHSHVYWYRQLPEEGLKFMVYLQKENIIDESGMPKERFSAEFPKEGPSILRIQQVVRGDSAAYFCASSPTAMNTEAFFGQGTRLTVV.

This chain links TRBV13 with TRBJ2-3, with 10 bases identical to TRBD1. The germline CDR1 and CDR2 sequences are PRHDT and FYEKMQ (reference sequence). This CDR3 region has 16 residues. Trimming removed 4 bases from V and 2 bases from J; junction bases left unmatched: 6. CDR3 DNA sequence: TGTGCCAGCAGCTCCTCCGGGACAGGGGTCACAGATACGCAGTATTTT. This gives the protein CASSSSGTGVTDTQYF.

CDR3 bases: TGTGCCAGCAGTCAAGAGGAACAGGGGACTGAAGCTTTCTTT. It specifies CASSQEEQGTEAFF. V is TRBV2 and J is TRBJ1-1; 7 nucleotides agree with TRBD1. With 5 bases clipped from V and 5 bases from J, the junction kept 8 bases outside the gene matches. The CDR3 is made up of 14 amino acids. CDR1 and CDR2 from the germline V gene are SNHLY and FYNNEI.

The CDR3 DNA sequence: TGTGCCAGCAGTTCCCCATCGAGCGGGACCTACAATGAGCAGTTCTTC. This gives the protein CASSSPSSGTYNEQFF. The chain uses TRBV28 and TRBJ2-1, with 7 bases aligning to TRBD2. The CDR3 sequence is 16 residues long. J was trimmed by 2 bases and V by 4 bases; bases with no gene match: 8. From germline, CDR1 is MDHEN and CDR2 SYDVKM.

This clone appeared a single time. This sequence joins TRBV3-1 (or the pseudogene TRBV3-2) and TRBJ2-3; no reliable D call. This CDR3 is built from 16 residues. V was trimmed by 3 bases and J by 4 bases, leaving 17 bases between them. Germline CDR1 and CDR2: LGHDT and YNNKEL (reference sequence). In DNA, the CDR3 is TGTGCCAGCAGCCAGTTTTGGGCCAACCGTCCAGATACGCAGTATTTT. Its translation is CASSQFWANRPDTQYF.

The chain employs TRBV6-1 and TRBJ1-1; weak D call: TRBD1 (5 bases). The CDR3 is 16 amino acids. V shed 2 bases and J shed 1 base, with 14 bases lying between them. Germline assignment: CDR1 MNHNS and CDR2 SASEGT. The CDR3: CASSEHLRGGNTEAFF. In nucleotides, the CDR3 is TGTGCCAGCAGTGAACACCTTCGGGGGGGGAACACTGAAGCTTTCTTT.

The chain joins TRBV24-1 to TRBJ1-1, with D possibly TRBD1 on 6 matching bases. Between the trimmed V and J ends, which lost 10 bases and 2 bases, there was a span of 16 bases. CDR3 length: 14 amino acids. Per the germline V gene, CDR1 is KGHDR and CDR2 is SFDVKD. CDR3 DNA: TGTGCCACAACCCGGACAGCGCGAAACACTGAAGCTTTCTTT. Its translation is CATTRTARNTEAFF.

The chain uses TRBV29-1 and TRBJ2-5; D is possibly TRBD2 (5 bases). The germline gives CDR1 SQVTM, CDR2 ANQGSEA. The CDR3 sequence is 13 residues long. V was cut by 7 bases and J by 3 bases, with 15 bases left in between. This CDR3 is CSGIGLTEETQYF. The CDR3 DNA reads TGCAGCGGTATAGGACTCACAGAAGAGACCCAGTACTTC.

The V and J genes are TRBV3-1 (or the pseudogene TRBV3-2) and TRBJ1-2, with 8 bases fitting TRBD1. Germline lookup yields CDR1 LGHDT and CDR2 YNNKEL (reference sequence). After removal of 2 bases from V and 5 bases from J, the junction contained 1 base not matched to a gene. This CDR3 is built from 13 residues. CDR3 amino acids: CASSQRTGYGYTF. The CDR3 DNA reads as TGTGCCAGCAGCCAAAGGACAGGGTATGGCTACACCTTC.

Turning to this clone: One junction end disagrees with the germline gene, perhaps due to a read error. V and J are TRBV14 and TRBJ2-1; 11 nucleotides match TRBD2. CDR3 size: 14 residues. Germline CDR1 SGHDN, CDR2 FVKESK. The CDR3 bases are TGTGCCAGCAGCCCAGTACTAGCGGGAGATGAGGAGTTCTTC. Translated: CASSPVLAGDEEFF.

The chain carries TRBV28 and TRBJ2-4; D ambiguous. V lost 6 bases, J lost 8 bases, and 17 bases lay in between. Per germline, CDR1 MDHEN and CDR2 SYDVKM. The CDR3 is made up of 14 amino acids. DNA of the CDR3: TGTGCCAGCAGGGTCCTAGGCGAAGGCGACATTCAGTACTTC. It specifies CASRVLGEGDIQYF.

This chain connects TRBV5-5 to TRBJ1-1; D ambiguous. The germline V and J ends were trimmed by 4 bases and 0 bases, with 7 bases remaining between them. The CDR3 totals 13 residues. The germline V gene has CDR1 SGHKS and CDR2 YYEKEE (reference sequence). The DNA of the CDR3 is TGTGCCAGCAGCCGTACAGTGAACACTGAAGCTTTCTTT. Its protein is CASSRTVNTEAFF.

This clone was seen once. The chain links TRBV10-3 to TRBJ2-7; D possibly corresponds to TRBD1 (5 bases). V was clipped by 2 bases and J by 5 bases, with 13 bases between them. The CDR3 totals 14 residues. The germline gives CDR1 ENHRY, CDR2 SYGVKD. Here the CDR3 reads CAISETRAEDEQYF. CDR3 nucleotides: TGTGCCATCAGTGAGACCAGGGCAGAGGACGAGCAGTACTTC.

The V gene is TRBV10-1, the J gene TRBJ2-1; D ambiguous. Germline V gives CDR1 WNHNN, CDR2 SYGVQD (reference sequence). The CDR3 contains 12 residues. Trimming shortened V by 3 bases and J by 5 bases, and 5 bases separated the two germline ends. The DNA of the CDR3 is TGCGCCAGCAGTGACCCTGACAATGAGCAGTTCTTC. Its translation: CASSDPDNEQFF.

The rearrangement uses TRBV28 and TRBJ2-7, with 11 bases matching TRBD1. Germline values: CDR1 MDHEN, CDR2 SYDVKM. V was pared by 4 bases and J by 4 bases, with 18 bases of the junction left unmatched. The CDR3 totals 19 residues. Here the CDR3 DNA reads TGTGCCAGCAGTTCTGGGACAGGGGGGTGGACGGGGTTGAGTTACGAGCAGTACTTC. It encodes CASSSGTGGWTGLSYEQYF.

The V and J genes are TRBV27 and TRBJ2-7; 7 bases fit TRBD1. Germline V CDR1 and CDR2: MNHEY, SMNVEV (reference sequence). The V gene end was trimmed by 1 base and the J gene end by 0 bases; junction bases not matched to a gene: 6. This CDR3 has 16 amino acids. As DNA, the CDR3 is TGTGCCAGCAGTTTATTCAGGGGGTGGAGCTCCTACGAGCAGTACTTC. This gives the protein CASSLFRGWSSYEQYF.

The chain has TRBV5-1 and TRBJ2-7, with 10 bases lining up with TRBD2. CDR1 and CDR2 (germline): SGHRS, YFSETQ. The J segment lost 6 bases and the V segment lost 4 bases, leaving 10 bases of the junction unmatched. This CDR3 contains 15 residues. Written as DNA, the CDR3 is TGCGCCAGCAGCCCCACCCCAGCGGGAGGGGGCGAGCAGTACTTC. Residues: CASSPTPAGGGEQYF.